This T cell receptor beta chain was documented in a study of T cells after yellow fever vaccination. A word on this clonotype: The germline gene is not matched at one end of the junction; a read error may be the cause.

This CDR3 is built from 16 residues. The germline V gene encodes CDR1 SGHTA and CDR2 FQGTGA. UMIs were added to TCR cDNA along with a universal primer site when it was made by 5'RACE template switching. One entry per CDR3 protein, called by TCRdb with MiXCR from the 5' RACE reads. Of 500,000 to 650,000 distinct CDR3 sequences listed, 9% to 15% are singletons. The sample consisted of PBMCs, taken on the day of the yellow fever booster vaccination. The sequence came from a man aged 25-45 years who received the YFV17D yellow fever vaccine. The chain uses TRBV7-3 and TRBJ2-2; D is unclear. CDR3 residues: CASSLDSGVNTVELFF. CDR3 DNA sequence: TGTGCCAGCAGCTTAGATTCAGGAGTGAACACCGTGGAGCTGTTTTTT. The full variable domain, rest sourced from reference TRBV7-3 and TRBJ2-2, is GAGVSQTPSNKVTEKGKYVELRCDPISGHTALYWYRQSLGQGPEFLIYFQGTGAADDSGLPNDRFFAVRPEGSVSTLKIQRTERGDSAVYLCASSLDSGVNTVELFFGEGSRLTVL.